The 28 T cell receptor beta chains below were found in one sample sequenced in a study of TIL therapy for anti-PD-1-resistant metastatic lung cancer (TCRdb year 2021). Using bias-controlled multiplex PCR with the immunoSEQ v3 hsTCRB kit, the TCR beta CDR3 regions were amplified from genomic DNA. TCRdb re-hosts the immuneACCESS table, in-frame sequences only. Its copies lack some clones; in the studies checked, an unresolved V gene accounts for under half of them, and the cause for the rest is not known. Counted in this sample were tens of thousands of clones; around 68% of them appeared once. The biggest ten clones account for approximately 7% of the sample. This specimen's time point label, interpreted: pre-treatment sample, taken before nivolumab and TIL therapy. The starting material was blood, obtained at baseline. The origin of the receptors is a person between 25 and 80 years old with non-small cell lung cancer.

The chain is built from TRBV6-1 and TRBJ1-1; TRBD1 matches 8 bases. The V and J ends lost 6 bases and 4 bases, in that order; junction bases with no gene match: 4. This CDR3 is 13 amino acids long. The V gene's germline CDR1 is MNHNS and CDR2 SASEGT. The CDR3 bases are TGTGCCAGCAGGTTTACAGGGGGCACTGAAGCTTTCTTT. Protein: CASRFTGGTEAFF.

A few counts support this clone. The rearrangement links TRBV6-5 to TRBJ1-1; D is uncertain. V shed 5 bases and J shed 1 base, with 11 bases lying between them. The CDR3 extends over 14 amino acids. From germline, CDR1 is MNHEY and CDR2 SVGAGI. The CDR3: CASSTSVTNTEAFF. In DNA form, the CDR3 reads TGTGCCAGCAGTACCTCGGTCACGAACACTGAAGCTTTCTTT.

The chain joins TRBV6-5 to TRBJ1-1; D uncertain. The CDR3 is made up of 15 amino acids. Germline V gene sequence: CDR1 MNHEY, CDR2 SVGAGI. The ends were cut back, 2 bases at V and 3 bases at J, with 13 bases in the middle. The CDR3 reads CASSYSILRDTEAFF. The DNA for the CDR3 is TGTGCCAGCAGTTACAGCATTCTACGGGACACTGAAGCTTTCTTT.

The CDR3 coding sequence is TGCGCCAGCAGCGCAAGGTCTGCAACTAATGAAAAACTGTTTTTT. It yields the protein CASSARSATNEKLFF. The chain is built from TRBV5-1 and TRBJ1-4; no definite D call. The germline V gene encodes CDR1 SGHRS and CDR2 YFSETQ. The CDR3 covers 15 residues. The V end was cut by 4 bases, the J end by 0 bases, with 10 bases between.

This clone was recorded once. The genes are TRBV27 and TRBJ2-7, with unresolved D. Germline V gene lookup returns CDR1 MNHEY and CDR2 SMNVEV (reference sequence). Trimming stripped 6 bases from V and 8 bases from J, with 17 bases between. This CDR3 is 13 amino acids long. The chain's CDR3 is CASSLISQEKQYF. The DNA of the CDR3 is TGTGCCAGCAGCCTTATAAGTCAGGAAAAGCAGTACTTC.

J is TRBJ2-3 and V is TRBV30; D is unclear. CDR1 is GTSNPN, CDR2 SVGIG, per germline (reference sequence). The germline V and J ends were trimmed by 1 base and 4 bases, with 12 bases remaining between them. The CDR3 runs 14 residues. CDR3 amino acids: CAWSEFRPPDTQYF. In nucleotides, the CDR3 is TGTGCCTGGAGTGAGTTCCGGCCTCCAGATACGCAGTATTTT.

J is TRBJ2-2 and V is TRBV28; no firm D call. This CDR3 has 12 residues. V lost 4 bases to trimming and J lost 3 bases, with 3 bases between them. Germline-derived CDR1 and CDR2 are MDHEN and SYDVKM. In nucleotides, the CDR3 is TGTGCCAGCAGTTCCCACACCGGGGAGCTGTTTTTT. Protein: CASSSHTGELFF.

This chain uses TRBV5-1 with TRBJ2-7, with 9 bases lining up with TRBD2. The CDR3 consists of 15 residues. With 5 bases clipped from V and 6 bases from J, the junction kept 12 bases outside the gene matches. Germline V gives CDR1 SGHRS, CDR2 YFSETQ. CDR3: CASRVAGGLAPEQYF. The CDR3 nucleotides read TGCGCCAGCAGGGTGGCTGGGGGACTAGCACCCGAGCAGTACTTC.

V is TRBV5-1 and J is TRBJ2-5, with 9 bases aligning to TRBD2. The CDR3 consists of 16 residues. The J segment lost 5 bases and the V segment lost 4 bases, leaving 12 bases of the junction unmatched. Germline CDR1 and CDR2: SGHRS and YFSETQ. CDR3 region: CASSRTTSGSGETQYF. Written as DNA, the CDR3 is TGCGCCAGCAGCCGGACTACTAGCGGGTCTGGGGAGACCCAGTACTTC.

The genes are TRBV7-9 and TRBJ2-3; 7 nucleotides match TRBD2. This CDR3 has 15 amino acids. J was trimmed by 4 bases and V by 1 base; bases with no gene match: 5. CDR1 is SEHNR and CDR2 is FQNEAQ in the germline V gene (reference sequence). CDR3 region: CASSLGGGSPDTQYF. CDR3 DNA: TGTGCCAGCAGCTTAGGGGGCGGGAGCCCAGATACGCAGTATTTT. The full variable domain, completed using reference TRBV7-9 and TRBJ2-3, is DTGVSQNPRHKITKRGQNVTFRCDPISEHNRLYWYRQTLGQGPEFLTYFQNEAQLEKSRLLSDRFSAERPKGSFSTLEIQRTEQGDSAMYLCASSLGGGSPDTQYFGPGTRLTVL.

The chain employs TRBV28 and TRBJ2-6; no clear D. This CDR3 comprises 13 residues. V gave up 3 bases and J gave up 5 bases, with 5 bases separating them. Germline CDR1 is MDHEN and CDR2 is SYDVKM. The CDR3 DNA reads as TGTGCCAGCAGTTTGGCGTGGGCCAACGTCCTGACTTTC. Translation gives CASSLAWANVLTF.

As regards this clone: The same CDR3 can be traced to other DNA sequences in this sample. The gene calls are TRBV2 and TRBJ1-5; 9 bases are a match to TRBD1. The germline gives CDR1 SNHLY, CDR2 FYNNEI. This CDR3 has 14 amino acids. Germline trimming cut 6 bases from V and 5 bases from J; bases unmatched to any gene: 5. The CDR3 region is CASSGQGRDQPQHF. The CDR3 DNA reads TGTGCCAGCAGCGGACAGGGGAGGGATCAGCCCCAGCATTTT.

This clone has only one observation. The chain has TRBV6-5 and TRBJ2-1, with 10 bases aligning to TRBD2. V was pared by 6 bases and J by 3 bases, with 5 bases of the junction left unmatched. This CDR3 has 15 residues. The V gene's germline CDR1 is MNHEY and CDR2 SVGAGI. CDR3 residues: CASSRIAGGYNEQFF. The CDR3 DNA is TGTGCCAGCAGCAGAATAGCGGGAGGCTACAATGAGCAGTTCTTC.

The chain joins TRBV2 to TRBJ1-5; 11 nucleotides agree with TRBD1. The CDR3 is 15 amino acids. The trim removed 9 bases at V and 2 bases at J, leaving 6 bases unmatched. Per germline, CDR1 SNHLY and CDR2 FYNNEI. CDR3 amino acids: CASTGQGVGNQPQHF. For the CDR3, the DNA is TGTGCCAGTACGGGACAGGGGGTTGGCAATCAGCCCCAGCATTTT.

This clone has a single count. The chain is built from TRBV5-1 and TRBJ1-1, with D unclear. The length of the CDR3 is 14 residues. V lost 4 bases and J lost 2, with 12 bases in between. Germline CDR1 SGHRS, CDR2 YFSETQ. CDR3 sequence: CASSIGPSNTEAFF. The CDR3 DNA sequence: TGCGCCAGCAGCATCGGACCCAGTAACACTGAAGCTTTCTTT.

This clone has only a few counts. DNA for the CDR3: TGTGCCAGCAGTATTGACAACCAAGAGACCCAGTACTTC. Protein: CASSIDNQETQYF. The chain carries TRBV2 and TRBJ2-5; D gene ambiguous. Germline assignment: CDR1 SNHLY and CDR2 FYNNEI. The V gene lost 5 bases and the J gene lost 0 bases, with 7 bases spanning the gap. The CDR3 is 13 amino acids.

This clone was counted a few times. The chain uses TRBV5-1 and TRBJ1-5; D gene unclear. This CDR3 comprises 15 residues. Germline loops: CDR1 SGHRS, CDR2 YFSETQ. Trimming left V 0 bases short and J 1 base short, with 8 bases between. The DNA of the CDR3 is TGCGCCAGCAGCTTGGCCGGGCAGAGCAATCAGCCCCAGCATTTT. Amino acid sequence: CASSLAGQSNQPQHF. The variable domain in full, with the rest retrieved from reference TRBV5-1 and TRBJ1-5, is KAGVTQTPRYLIKTRGQQVTLSCSPISGHRSVSWYQQTPGQGLQFLFEYFSETQRNKGNFPGRFSGRQFSNSRSEMNVSTLELGDSALYLCASSLAGQSNQPQHFGDGTRLSIL.

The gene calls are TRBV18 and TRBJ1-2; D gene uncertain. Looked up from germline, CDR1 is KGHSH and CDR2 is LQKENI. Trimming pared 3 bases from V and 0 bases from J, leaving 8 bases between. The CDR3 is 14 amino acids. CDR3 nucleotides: TGTGCCAGCTCACCCTCCGGAACTAACTATGGCTACACCTTC. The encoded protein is CASSPSGTNYGYTF.

For the CDR3, the DNA is TGTGCCAGCAGCTTAAAGGTTGTGTACGGGACAGAACGCACAGATACGCAGTATTTT. Translating it yields CASSLKVVYGTERTDTQYF. The gene calls are TRBV11-1 and TRBJ2-3; 7 bases line up with TRBD1. CDR3 length: 19 residues. Per germline, CDR1 SGHAT and CDR2 FQDESV (reference sequence). V lost 2 bases, J lost 1 base, and 15 bases stayed unmatched.

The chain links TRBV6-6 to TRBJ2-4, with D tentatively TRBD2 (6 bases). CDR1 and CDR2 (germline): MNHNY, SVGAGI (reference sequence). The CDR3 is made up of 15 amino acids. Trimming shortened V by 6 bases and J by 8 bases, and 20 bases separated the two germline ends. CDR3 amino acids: CASSTTAGSVDIQYF. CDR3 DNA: TGTGCCAGCAGCACCACCGCGGGGTCGGTAGACATTCAGTACTTC.

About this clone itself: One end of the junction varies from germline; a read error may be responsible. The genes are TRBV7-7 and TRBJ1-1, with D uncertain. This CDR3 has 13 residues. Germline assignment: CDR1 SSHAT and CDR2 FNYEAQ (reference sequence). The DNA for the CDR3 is TGTGCTAGCAGCCGTGAGGTGAACACTGAAGCTTTCTTT. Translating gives CASSREVNTEAFF.

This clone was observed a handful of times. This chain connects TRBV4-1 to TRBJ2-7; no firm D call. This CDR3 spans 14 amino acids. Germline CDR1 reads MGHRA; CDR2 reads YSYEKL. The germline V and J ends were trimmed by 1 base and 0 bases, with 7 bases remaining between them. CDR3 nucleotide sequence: TGCGCCAGCAGCCAAGGGGTCTTCTCCTACGAGCAGTACTTC. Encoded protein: CASSQGVFSYEQYF.

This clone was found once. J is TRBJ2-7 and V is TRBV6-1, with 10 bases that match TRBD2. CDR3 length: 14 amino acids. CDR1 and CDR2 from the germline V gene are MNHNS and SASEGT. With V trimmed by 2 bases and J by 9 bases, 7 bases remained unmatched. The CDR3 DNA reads TGTGCCAGCAGTGAATACAGCGGGGGGGGATGGCAGTACTTC. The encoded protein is CASSEYSGGGWQYF.

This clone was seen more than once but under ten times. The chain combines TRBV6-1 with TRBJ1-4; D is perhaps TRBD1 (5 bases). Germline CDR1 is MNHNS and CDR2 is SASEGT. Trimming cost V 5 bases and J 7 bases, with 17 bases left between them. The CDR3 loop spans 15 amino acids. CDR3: CASSLERDRPEKLFF. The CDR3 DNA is TGTGCCAGCAGTCTCGAGAGGGACCGACCTGAAAAACTGTTTTTT.

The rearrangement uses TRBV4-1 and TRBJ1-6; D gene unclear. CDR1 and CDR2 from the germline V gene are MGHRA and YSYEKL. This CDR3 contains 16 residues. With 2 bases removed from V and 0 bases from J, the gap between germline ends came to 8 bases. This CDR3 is CASSQFSSSYNSPLHF. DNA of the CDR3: TGCGCCAGCAGCCAATTCTCAAGCTCCTATAATTCACCCCTCCACTTT.

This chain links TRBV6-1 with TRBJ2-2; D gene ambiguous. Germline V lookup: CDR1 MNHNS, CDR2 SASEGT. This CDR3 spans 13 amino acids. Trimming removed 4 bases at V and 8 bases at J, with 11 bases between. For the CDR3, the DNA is TGTGCCAGCAGTGGTCTGGGTTCGGGGGAGCTGTTTTTT. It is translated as CASSGLGSGELFF.

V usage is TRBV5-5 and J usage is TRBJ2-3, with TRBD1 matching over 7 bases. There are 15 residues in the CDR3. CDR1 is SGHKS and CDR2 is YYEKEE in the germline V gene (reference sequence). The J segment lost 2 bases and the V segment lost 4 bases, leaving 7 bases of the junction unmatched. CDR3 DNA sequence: TGTGCCAGCAGCCATATGACAGGGTTCACAGATACGCAGTATTTT. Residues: CASSHMTGFTDTQYF.

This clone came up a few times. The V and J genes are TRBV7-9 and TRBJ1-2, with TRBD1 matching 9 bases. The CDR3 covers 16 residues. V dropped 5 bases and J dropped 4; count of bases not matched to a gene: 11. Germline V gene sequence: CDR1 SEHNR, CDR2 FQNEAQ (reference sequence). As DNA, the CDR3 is TGTGCCAGCAGCACTCGGGACAGGGCTACCCTCTATGGCTACACCTTC. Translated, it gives CASSTRDRATLYGYTF.